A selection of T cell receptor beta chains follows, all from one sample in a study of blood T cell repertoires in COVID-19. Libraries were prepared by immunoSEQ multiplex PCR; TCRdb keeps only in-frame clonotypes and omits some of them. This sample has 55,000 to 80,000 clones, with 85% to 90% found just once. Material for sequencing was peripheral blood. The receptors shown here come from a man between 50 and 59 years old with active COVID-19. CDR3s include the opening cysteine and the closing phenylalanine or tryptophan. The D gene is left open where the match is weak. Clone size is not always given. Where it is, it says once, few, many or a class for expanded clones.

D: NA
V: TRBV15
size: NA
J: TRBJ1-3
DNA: TGTGCCACCAGCAGAGATCGAGGAACTGGAAACACCATATATTTT
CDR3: CATSRDRGTGNTIYF

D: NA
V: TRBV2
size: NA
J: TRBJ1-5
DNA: TGTGCCAGCAGTGAAGCGCTTAGGGGGGGCGCGGGACAGCCCCAGCATTTT
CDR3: CASSEALRGGAGQPQHF

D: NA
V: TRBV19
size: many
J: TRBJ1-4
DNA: TGTGCCAGTTCCTACCCGGACAGCCCTAATGAAAAACTGTTTTTT
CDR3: CASSYPDSPNEKLFF

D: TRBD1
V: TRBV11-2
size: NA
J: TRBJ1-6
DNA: TGTGCCAGCAGCTCTCGACAGGGGGGTTATAATTCACCCCTCCACTTT
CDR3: CASSSRQGGYNSPLHF

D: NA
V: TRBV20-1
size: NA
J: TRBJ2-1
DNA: TGCAGTGCCCCATGGCAGAATGAGCAGTTCTTC
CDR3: CSAPWQNEQFF

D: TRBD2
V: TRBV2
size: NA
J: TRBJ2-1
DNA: TGTGCCAGCGTTACTAGCGGGGGGGCTTATGAGCAGTTCTTC
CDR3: CASVTSGGAYEQFF

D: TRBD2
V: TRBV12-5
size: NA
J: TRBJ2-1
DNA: TGTGCTAGTGGTTTGCGTAGCGGGGGGTACAATGAGCAGTTCTTC
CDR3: CASGLRSGGYNEQFF

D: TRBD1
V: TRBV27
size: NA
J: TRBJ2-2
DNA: TGTGCCAGCAGTTTATTCGGACAGGGCAGCACCGGGGAGCTGTTTTTT
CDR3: CASSLFGQGSTGELFF

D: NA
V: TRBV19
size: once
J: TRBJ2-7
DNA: TGTGCCAGTAGTATAGGGGGGGTGACCTACGAGCAGTACTTC
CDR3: CASSIGGVTYEQYF

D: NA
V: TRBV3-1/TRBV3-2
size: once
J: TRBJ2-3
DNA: TGTGCCAGCTCTCAGTCCGGGGGGCGACTTGCAGATACGCAGTATTTT
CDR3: CASSQSGGRLADTQYF

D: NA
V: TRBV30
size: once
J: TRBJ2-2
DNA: TGTGCCTGGAGTGGACCCTCGGGACATCGTCGCACCGGGGAGCTGTTTTTT
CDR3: CAWSGPSGHRRTGELFF

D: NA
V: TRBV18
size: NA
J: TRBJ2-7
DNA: TGTGCCGGCTCGATGAGACACTCCTACGAGCAGTACTTC
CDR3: CAGSMRHSYEQYF

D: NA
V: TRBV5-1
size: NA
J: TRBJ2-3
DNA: TGCGCCAGCAGCTTGGGCAGGGATACAGATACGCAGTATTTT
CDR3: CASSLGRDTDTQYF

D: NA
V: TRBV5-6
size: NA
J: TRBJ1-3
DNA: TGTGCCAGCAGCTTGCCAGGGGACTCTGGAAACACCATATATTTT
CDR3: CASSLPGDSGNTIYF

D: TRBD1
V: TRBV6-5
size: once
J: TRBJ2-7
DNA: TGTGCCAGCAGTCACTCCGGGCAGGGGGCAAGCTACGAGCAGTACTTC
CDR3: CASSHSGQGASYEQYF

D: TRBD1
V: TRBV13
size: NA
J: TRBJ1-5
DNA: TGTGCCAGCAGCTTAGGTACAGGGGGCGGGCAGCCCCAGCATTTT
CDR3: CASSLGTGGGQPQHF

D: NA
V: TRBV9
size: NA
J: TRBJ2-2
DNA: TGTGCCAGCGGCAGACAGTCGAACACCGGGGAGCTGTTTTTT
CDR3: CASGRQSNTGELFF

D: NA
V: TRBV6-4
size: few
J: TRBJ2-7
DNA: TGTGCCAGCAGTGACTCGCCGTCGGGCGAGCAGTACTTC
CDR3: CASSDSPSGEQYF

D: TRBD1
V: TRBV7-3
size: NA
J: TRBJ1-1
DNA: TGTGCCAGCAGCTTAGGGCAGGGGGTTGGCACTGAAGCTTTCTTT
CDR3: CASSLGQGVGTEAFF

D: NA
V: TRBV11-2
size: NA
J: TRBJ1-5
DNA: TGTGCCAGCAGCCTCGACAGGTATCAGCCCCAGCATTTT
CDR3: CASSLDRYQPQHF

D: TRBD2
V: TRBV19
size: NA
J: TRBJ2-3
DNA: TGTGCCAGTAAGGCTAGCGGGGACACAGATACGCAGTATTTT
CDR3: CASKASGDTDTQYF

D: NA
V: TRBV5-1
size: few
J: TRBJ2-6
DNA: TGCGCCAGCAGCTTGGTAATCACGGGGGAAGGTGGGGCCAACGTCCTGACTTTC
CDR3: CASSLVITGEGGANVLTF

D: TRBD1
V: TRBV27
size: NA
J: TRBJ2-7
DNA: TGTGCCAGCAGTCCAGGGACAGGGGGCTACGAGCAGTACTTC
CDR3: CASSPGTGGYEQYF

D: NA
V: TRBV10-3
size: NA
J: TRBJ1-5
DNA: TGTGCCATCAGTGAGTCGGGGGGATGGCAGCCCCAGCATTTT
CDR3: CAISESGGWQPQHF

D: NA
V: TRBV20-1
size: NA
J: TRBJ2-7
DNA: TGCAGTGCTGCGGACAGCTACGAGCAGTACTTC
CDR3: CSAADSYEQYF

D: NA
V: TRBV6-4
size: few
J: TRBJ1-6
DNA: TGTGCCAGCAGCGTAGGGGTATACTCACCCCTCCACTTT
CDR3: CASSVGVYSPLHF

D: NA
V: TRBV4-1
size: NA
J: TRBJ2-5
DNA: TGCGCCAGCAGCCAAGATCTTGTCCAGAGCGGGACCCAGTACTTC
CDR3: CASSQDLVQSGTQYF

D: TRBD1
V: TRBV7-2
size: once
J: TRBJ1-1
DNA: TGTGCCAGCAGCTTACGAAACCGGACAGGGTTGAACACTGAAGCTTTCTTT
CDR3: CASSLRNRTGLNTEAFF

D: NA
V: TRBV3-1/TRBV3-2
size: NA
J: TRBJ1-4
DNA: TGTGCCAGCAGCCATTCAACCCGGGGAAAACAAAGTGAAAAACTGTTTTTT
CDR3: CASSHSTRGKQSEKLFF